Listed here are 9 T cell receptor beta chains from one sample, sequenced in a study of TIL therapy for anti-PD-1-resistant metastatic lung cancer. Regarding time point: pre-treatment sample, taken before nivolumab and TIL therapy. Sequencing used immunoSEQ v3. Clones were read by immunoSEQ multiplex PCR, and TCRdb kept only the in-frame ones, dropping some. The sample has 30,000 to 45,000 clones, around four fifths seen once. The sequencing here drew on blood, taken at baseline. The receptors were sampled from a person between 25 and 80 years old with non-small cell lung cancer.

The chain employs TRBV5-1 and TRBJ2-3, with D maybe TRBD1 (5 bases). This CDR3 region has 14 residues. The V end was cut by 2 bases, the J end by 6 bases, with 13 bases between. The germline V gene has CDR1 SGHRS and CDR2 YFSETQ. In DNA, the CDR3 is TGCGCCAGCAGCTTAGGGCGGACAACCGATACGCAGTATTTT. It translates to CASSLGRTTDTQYF.

This chain joins TRBV9 and TRBJ2-2; the match to TRBD2 covers 9 bases. V was pared by 7 bases and J by 1 base, with 11 bases of the junction left unmatched. The CDR3 runs 17 residues. Germline V lookup: CDR1 SGDLS, CDR2 YYNGEE. The CDR3 region has the DNA TGTGCCAGCGGCCAACGGGCTAGCGGGGTGAACACCGGGGAGCTGTTTTTT. As protein: CASGQRASGVNTGELFF.

The chain employs TRBV2 and TRBJ2-5, with D perhaps matching TRBD1 (5 bases). The CDR3 contains 16 residues. The germline CDR1 and CDR2 sequences are SNHLY and FYNNEI. Deletions cut 0 bases from V and 1 base from J, with 12 bases between. CDR3 region: CASSEALIGAQETQYF. CDR3 nucleotides: TGTGCCAGCAGTGAAGCGTTAATTGGGGCCCAAGAGACCCAGTACTTC.

This chain links TRBV28 with TRBJ1-3; D is uncertain. CDR1 and CDR2 (germline): MDHEN, SYDVKM. Between the trimmed V and J ends, which lost 3 bases and 1 base, there was a span of 16 bases. The CDR3 extends over 17 amino acids. CDR3 DNA sequence: TGTGCCAGCAGTTTGGGCATAAGGGTTCAGTCTGGAAACACCATATATTTT. This codes for CASSLGIRVQSGNTIYF.

J is TRBJ1-2 and V is TRBV5-6; 7 bases are a match to TRBD1. This CDR3 has 16 amino acids. Germline V gives CDR1 SGHDT, CDR2 YYEEEE. J lost 6 bases, V lost 2 bases, and 13 bases had no gene match. Here the CDR3 DNA reads TGTGCCAGCAGCTTAATGGAACAGGGGAGGATGGATGGCTACACCTTC. Protein: CASSLMEQGRMDGYTF.

The chain joins TRBV19 to TRBJ1-4; 7 nucleotides align to TRBD1. J gave up 3 bases and V 6 bases, and 7 bases lay outside the gene matches. Germline values: CDR1 LNHDA, CDR2 SQIVND (reference sequence). This CDR3 is built from 15 residues. The CDR3 loop reads CASRPPGTANEKLFF. CDR3 DNA sequence: TGTGCCAGTAGACCTCCCGGGACAGCTAATGAAAAACTGTTTTTT.

CDR3 loop: CASTIGQLSTDTQYF. CDR3 nucleotide sequence: TGCGCCAGCACCATAGGACAGCTAAGCACAGATACGCAGTATTTT. The chain combines TRBV5-1 with TRBJ2-3; a weak D match, TRBD1 (6 bases). The ends were cut back, 6 bases at V and 0 bases at J, with 14 bases in the middle. CDR1 and CDR2 (germline): SGHRS, YFSETQ. The length of the CDR3 is 15 residues.

The chain couples TRBV9 to TRBJ2-3; 8 bases align to TRBD2. In germline, CDR1 is SGDLS, CDR2 YYNGEE. After removal of 4 bases from V and 2 bases from J, the junction contained 6 bases not matched to a gene. The length of the CDR3 is 15 residues. This CDR3 is CASSFTSGFTDTQYF. In nucleotides, the CDR3 is TGTGCCAGCAGCTTTACTAGCGGATTCACAGATACGCAGTATTTT.

The DNA for the CDR3 is TGTGCCAGCAGCTTAACAGGGGTCTCTGGAAACACCATATATTTT. This encodes CASSLTGVSGNTIYF. The chain employs TRBV7-6 and TRBJ1-3, with 7 bases identical to TRBD1. V lost 2 bases, J lost 0 bases, and 1 base stayed unmatched. Germline CDR1 is SGHVS and CDR2 is FNYEAQ. The CDR3 extends over 15 amino acids. The full variable domain, completed using reference TRBV7-6 and TRBJ1-3, is GAGVSQSPRYKVTKRGQDVALRCDPISGHVSLYWYRQALGQGPEFLTYFNYEAQQDKSGLPNDRFSAERPEGSISTLTIQRTEQRDSAMYRCASSLTGVSGNTIYFGEGSWLTVV.